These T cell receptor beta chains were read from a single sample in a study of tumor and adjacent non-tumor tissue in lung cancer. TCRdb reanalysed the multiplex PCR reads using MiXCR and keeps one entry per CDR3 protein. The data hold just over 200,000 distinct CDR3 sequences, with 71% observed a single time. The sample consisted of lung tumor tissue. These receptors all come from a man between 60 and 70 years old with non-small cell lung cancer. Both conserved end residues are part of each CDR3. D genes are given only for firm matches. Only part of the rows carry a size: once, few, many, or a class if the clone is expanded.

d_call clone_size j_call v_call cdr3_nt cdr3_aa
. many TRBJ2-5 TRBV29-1 TGCAGCGTTGTCAAGCGGTCCGGGACCCAGTACTTC CSVVKRSGTQYF
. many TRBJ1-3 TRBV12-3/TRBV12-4 TGTGCCAGCAGCCTTCGTCCCAGGGGCCAAAACACCATATATTTT CASSLRPRGQNTIYF
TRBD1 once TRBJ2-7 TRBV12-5 TGTGCTAGTGGTAACCAGGGGGTAGGCTACGAGCAGTACTTC CASGNQGVGYEQYF
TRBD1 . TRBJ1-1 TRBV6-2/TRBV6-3 TGTGCCAGAAATTACAGTGGGACAGGGCTGGTCGGCACTGAAGCTTTCTTT CARNYSGTGLVGTEAFF
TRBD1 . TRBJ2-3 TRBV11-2 TGTGTCAGTAGCTTAGTGAGGGGACAGGGGACAGATACGCAGTATTTT CVSSLVRGQGTDTQYF
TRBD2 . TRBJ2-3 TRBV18 TGTGCCAGCACGAGGGATAGCGGGAGCGCCACAGATACGCAGTATTTT CASTRDSGSATDTQYF
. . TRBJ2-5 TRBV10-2 TGCGCCTGCAATGGATCTGAAGCAGGGAGGTACGGAGAGACCCAGTACTTC CACNGSEAGRYGETQYF
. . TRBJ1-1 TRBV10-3 TGTGCCACACAGTCTAGACAGGAGAGCACTGAAGCTTTCTTT CATQSRQESTEAFF
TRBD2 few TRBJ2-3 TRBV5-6 TGTGCCAGCAGCACGGAGCCCAGCGGGGGGCCAGATACGCAGTATTTT CASSTEPSGGPDTQYF
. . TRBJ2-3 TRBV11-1 TGTGGCAGCAGCAAACGACTCTTCGATACGCAGTATTTT CGSSKRLFDTQYF
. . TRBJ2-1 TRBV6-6 TGTGCCAGCAGCCAACCGGGGGACTACAATGAGCAGTTCTTC CASSQPGDYNEQFF
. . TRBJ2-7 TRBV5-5 TGTGCCCGCAGCTCCGGAGGACAGCAATACGATAAGCAGTACTTC CARSSGGQQYDKQYF
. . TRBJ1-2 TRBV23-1 TGCGCCAGCAGTCAACCACAGGATCACTGCTACACCTTC CASSQPQDHCYTF
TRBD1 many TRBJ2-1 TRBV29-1 TGCAGCGCCGAAGGACAGGTCATAGACAATGAGCAGTTCTTC CSAEGQVIDNEQFF
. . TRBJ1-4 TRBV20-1 TGCAGTGCTAGAGATAGGGTAAATAATGGAAAACTGTTTTTT CSARDRVNNGKLFF
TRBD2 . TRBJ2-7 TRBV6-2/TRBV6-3 TGTGCCAACAGTCCCGCAGAACTAGCGGGAAGCTACGAGCAGTACTTC CANSPAELAGSYEQYF
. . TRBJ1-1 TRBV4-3 TGCGCCAGCAGCCACAGGGACTACAACATGAGCACTGAAGCTTTCTTT CASSHRDYNMSTEAFF
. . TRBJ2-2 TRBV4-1 TGCGTCAGGAGCCAGATACAAACCGGGGAGCTGTTTTTT CVRSQIQTGELFF
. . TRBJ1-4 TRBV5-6 TGTGCCAGCAGCTTTGGGAAGGAGGAAAAACTGTTTTTT CASSFGKEEKLFF
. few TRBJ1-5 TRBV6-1 TGTGTCATCGGAGTATGGAATCAGCCTCAGCATTTT CVIGVWNQPQHF
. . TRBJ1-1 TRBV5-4 TGTGCCAGCAGATTGGGTGGAGGCCGAGTGGGCACTGAAGCTTTCTTT CASRLGGGRVGTEAFF
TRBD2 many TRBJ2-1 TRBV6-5 TGTGCCAGCAGTTCCACCTGGGGACTACATATTGGGGGGAATGAGCAGTTCTTC CASSSTWGLHIGGNEQFF
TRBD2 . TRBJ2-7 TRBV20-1 TGCAGTGCTAGAGACTCGAGTAGCGGGGGCTCTTACGAGCAGTACTTC CSARDSSSGGSYEQYF
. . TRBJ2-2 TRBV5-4 TGTGCCAGCAGCCCCCCCGGCGCGGGGAACACCGGGGAGCTGTTTTTT CASSPPGAGNTGELFF
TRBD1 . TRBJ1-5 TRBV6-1 TGTACCAGCAGTGGGACAGCATGGAGCAATCAGCCCCAGCATTTT CTSSGTAWSNQPQHF
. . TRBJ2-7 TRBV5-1 TGCGCCAGCAGCTTGACCTCCTCAGGAGTTTACGAGCAGTACTTC CASSLTSSGVYEQYF
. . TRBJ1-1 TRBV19 TGTGCCAGTACTCTCCGGGGGCAGGTCACTGAAGCTTTCTTT CASTLRGQVTEAFF
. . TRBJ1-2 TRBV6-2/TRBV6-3 TGTAACAGCAGTCCAAGCCCAACACATGGCTACACCTTC CNSSPSPTHGYTF
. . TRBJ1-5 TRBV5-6 TGTGCCAGCAGCACCTATCAGGGACCCACGCAGCCCCAGCATTTT CASSTYQGPTQPQHF
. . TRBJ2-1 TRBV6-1 TGTGCCAGCAGTGAATTTCGGGGCCTCTACAATAAGCAGTCCTTC CASSEFRGLYNKQSF
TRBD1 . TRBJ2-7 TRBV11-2 TGTGCCAGCAGCTTAGTGTGGGGACAGGGTTTCTGCGAGCAGTGCTTC CASSLVWGQGFCEQCF
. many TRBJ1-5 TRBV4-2 TGTGCCAGCAGCCAAGATGCGAGGGCAGAATACAATCAGCCCCAGCATTTT CASSQDARAEYNQPQHF
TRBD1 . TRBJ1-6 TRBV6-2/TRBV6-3 TGTGACAGCTCGGGACAGGGGGCTCTACCCCTCCACTTT CDSSGQGALPLHF
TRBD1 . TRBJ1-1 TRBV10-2 TGCGCCAGCAGTCCCGGGACAGGGAAGATTGAAGCTTACTTT CASSPGTGKIEAYF
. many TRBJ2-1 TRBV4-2 TGTGCCAGCAGCCAAGAAGTCCCCAATGAGCAGTTCTTC CASSQEVPNEQFF
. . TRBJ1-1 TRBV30 TGTGCCAGGACACGGGGGGTGGACACTGAAGCTTTCTTT CARTRGVDTEAFF
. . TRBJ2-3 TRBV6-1 TGTGCCAGCATCGAAGACTTAGGTTCGGGGGCCCGGGCGGATACGCAGTATTTT CASIEDLGSGARADTQYF
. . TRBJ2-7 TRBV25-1 TGTGCCAGCAGTGACAGCGACTACGAGCAGTACTTC CASSDSDYEQYF
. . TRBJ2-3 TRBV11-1 TGTGCCAGCAGCACAGTGATGGGGGGTCGCACAGATACGCAGTATTTT CASSTVMGGRTDTQYF
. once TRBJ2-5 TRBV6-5 TGTGCCAGCAGGCCAGGTTTGGGGTACCGAGAGACCCAGTACTTC CASRPGLGYRETQYF
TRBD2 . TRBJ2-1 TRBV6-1 TGTGCCAGCAGCGAAGACTCGGGACTAGGTCATGAGCTGTTCTTC CASSEDSGLGHELFF
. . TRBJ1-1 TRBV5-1 TGCGCCAGCAGCTTGGTTCAGGGTAGGACTGAAGCTTTCTTT CASSLVQGRTEAFF
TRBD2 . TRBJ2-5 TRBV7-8 TGTGCCAGCAGCTTAACTGCTAGCGGGGGGGGTAGGGAGACCCAGTACTTC CASSLTASGGGRETQYF
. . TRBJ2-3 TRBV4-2 TGTGCCAGCAGCTTAGACACCTGGGGCATAGATACGCAGTATTTT CASSLDTWGIDTQYF
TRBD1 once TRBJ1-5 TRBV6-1 TGTGCCAGCAGTTCGGACAGGCTAGGGAATCAGCACCACCATTTT CASSSDRLGNQHHHF
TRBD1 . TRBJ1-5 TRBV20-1 TGCAGTGCTAGAACCGGACAGGGGAGGCAGCCCCATCATTTT CSARTGQGRQPHHF
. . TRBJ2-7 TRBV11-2 TGTGCCAGCAGGTCTTCTTTGCGGGGGCGCGGATACGAGCAGTACTTC CASRSSLRGRGYEQYF
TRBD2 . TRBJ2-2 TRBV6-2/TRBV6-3 TGTGCCAGCAGTGCCGGCGGGAGCCACACTGGGGAGCTGTTTTTT CASSAGGSHTGELFF
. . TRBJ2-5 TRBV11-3 TGTGTCAGCAGCTTAGATACTGGCGCGAGGAGGGGAGAGACCCAGCACTTC CVSSLDTGARRGETQHF
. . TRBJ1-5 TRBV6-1 TGTGTCAGCAGCCTTCAGGTTAGGCAGCCCCAGCATTTT CVSSLQVRQPQHF
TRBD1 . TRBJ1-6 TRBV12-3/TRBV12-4 TGTGCCAGCAGAGGACAGGAGGGTTCACCCCTCCACTTT CASRGQEGSPLHF
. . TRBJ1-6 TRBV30 TGTGCCCAGGGCGACAGGCCGAATTCACCCCTCCACTTT CAQGDRPNSPLHF
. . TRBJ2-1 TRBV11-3 TGTACTAGCAGCCCCCGGGAGAATGAGCAGTTCTTC CTSSPRENEQFF
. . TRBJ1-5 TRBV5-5 TGTGCCAGCAGCTTGACATATGGGCGCAATCAGCCCCAGCATTTT CASSLTYGRNQPQHF